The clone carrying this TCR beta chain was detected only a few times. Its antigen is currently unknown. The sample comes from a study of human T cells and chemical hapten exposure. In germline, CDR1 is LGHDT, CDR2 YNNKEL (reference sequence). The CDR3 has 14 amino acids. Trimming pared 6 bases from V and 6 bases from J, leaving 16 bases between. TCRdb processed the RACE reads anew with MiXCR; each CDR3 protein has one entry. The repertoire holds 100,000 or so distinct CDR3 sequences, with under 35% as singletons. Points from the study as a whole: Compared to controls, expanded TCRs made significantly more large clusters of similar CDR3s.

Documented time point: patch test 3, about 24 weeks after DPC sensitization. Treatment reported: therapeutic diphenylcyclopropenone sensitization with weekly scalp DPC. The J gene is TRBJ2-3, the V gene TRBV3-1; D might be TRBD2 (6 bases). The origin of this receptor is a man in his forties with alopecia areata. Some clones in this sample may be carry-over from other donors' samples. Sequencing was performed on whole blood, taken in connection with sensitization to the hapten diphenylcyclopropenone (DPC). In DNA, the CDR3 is TGTGCCAGCAGGCCCGGAGGGGATTTCGATACGCAGTATTTT. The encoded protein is CASRPGGDFDTQYF.